Detailed here is one TCR beta chain. Naivety among CD8 cells was defined by CD45RO negativity and positive CCR7 selection, thereby excluding terminally differentiated effector memory CD45RA+ cells. Only in-frame clones appear in the TCRdb table, and some are missing; sequencing was by immunoSEQ multiplex PCR. This table holds a few million clones, roughly 93% found once. This entry is derived from a study of shared clonotypes between healthy human individuals. There are 17 residues in the CDR3. Germline loops: CDR1 ENHRY, CDR2 SYGVKD. With 6 bases clipped from V and 3 bases from J, the junction kept 8 bases outside the gene matches.

The source material was naive CD8+ T cells from PBMCs. The receptor was derived from a man in his late teens or twenties in good health. Some clones in this sample may be carry-over from other donors' samples. J is TRBJ2-2 and V is TRBV10-3; 12 bases align to TRBD1. As DNA, the CDR3 is TGTGCCATCAGGCCCCGGGACAGGGGGCAGGACACCGGGGAGCTGTTTTTT. The encoded protein is CAIRPRDRGQDTGELFF.